The 7 T cell receptor beta chains in this list originate from one sample, sequenced in a study of blood T cell repertoires in COVID-19. The table came from immunoSEQ multiplex PCR; TCRdb's copy has only in-frame clones and leaves some out. Of around 200,000 clones in the sample, 80% to 90% were seen once. The sample was peripheral blood. The receptors were sampled from a human donor with active or convalescent COVID-19. The donor label of this sample is uncertain.

V gene TRBV5-1 combines with J gene TRBJ2-1; TRBD2 matches 12 bases. CDR3 length: 17 residues. Germline V lookup: CDR1 SGHRS, CDR2 YFSETQ. The V and J ends lost 0 bases and 9 bases, in that order; junction bases with no gene match: 10. CDR3 DNA sequence: TGCGCCAGCAGCTTGGAGAAGACTAGCGGGAGTCGAAGTGAGCAGTTCTTC. Its translation is CASSLEKTSGSRSEQFF.

The gene calls are TRBV18 and TRBJ2-4; D might be TRBD2 (5 bases). The CDR3 covers 13 residues. Germline loops: CDR1 KGHSH, CDR2 LQKENI. V lost 3 bases to trimming and J lost 6 bases, with 9 bases between them. The CDR3 sequence is CASSPGEGNIQYF. The CDR3 bases are TGTGCCAGCTCACCTGGTGAGGGAAACATTCAGTACTTC.

The J gene is TRBJ2-7, the V gene TRBV2; weak D call: TRBD1 (6 bases). The CDR3 loop spans 14 amino acids. Trimming cost V 6 bases and J 3 bases, with 15 bases left between them. Germline CDR1 and CDR2: SNHLY and FYNNEI. The CDR3 DNA sequence: TGTGCCAGCAGCCCAGACGGGACATACTACGAGCAGTACTTC. As protein: CASSPDGTYYEQYF.

CDR3 loop: CASRTGQLDSYEQYF. The DNA for the CDR3 is TGTGCCAGCAGGACCGGACAGTTAGACTCCTACGAGCAGTACTTC. The genes are TRBV6-5 and TRBJ2-7, with TRBD1 as a possible D gene (6 bases). The germline CDR1 and CDR2 sequences are MNHEY and SVGAGI. CDR3 length equals 15 residues. Trimming removed 6 bases from V and 0 bases from J, with 15 bases in between.

The chain joins TRBV11-2 to TRBJ1-2; TRBD1 aligns across 7 bases. The CDR3 loop spans 13 amino acids. Trimming cost V 5 bases and J 4 bases; bases outside gene matches: 4. In germline, CDR1 is SGHAT, CDR2 FQNNGV. The CDR3 region is CASSPDRIYGYTF. In DNA form, the CDR3 reads TGTGCCAGCAGCCCGGACAGGATCTATGGCTACACCTTC.

This sequence joins TRBV6-2 or TRBV6-3 and TRBJ1-1; D remains unclear. Trimming removed 0 bases at V and 2 bases at J, with 16 bases between. The germline gives CDR1 MNHEY, CDR2 SVGEGT. There are 17 residues in the CDR3. CDR3 in amino acids: CASSYSRLLGVNTEAFF. CDR3 coding DNA: TGTGCCAGCAGTTACTCGAGGTTGTTGGGAGTAAACACTGAAGCTTTCTTT.

V and J are TRBV10-3 and TRBJ2-1; perhaps TRBD2 as D (5 bases). The V end was cut by 3 bases, the J end by 10 bases, with 10 bases between. The CDR3 totals 12 residues. Germline V gene sequence: CDR1 ENHRY, CDR2 SYGVKD. CDR3 amino acids: CAISERTPEQFF. CDR3 bases: TGTGCCATCAGTGAAAGGACTCCCGAGCAGTTCTTC.